What follows are 29 T cell receptor beta chains derived from one specimen sequenced in a study of cytomegalovirus exposure and HLA in healthy donors. The PCR was carried out with 60 Vbeta primers and 13 Jbeta primers. Method: immunoSEQ multiplex PCR; TCRdb's copy keeps in-frame clones and lacks some. The repertoire holds some 78,000 clones, with roughly 80% as singletons. Sequenced sample: PBMCs. Receptor source: a man aged 45 to 65 in good health and CMV-seropositive.

This chain connects TRBV9 to TRBJ2-6, with a tentative D call TRBD2 (5 bases). CDR1 is SGDLS, CDR2 YYNGEE, per germline. The CDR3 totals 15 residues. Trimming removed 0 bases from V and 2 bases from J, with 6 bases in between. The CDR3 protein is CASSVGGTGANVLTF. The CDR3, as DNA: TGTGCCAGCAGCGTAGGAGGGACTGGGGCCAACGTCCTGACTTTC.

This rearrangement joins TRBV6-1 to TRBJ1-1, with D possibly matching TRBD1 (5 bases). The CDR3 sequence is 15 residues long. V lost 3 bases and J 1 base, leaving 12 bases between the germline ends. The germline V gene has CDR1 MNHNS and CDR2 SASEGT. The CDR3 DNA reads as TGTGCCAGCAGTGAGTTTCAGGGTGGGAACACTGAAGCTTTCTTT. It translates to CASSEFQGGNTEAFF.

The rearrangement uses TRBV19 and TRBJ1-5; tentatively, D is TRBD1 (6 bases). Trimming took off 6 bases at V and 5 bases at J, with 14 bases between the two ends. Germline values: CDR1 LNHDA, CDR2 SQIVND (reference sequence). The length of the CDR3 is 14 residues. This CDR3 reads CASSADRFDQPQHF. The CDR3 DNA sequence: TGTGCCAGTAGCGCAGACAGGTTTGATCAGCCCCAGCATTTT.

The chain couples TRBV18 to TRBJ2-7; D perhaps matches TRBD2 (5 bases). Trimming pared 3 bases from V and 0 bases from J, leaving 9 bases between. This CDR3 has 14 residues. Germline V lookup: CDR1 KGHSH, CDR2 LQKENI. The CDR3 sequence is CASSPGASSYEQYF. The CDR3, as DNA: TGTGCCAGCTCACCGGGAGCTAGCTCCTACGAGCAGTACTTC.

The chain's CDR3 is CAGRGFSESLELFF. CDR3 in DNA: TGTGCCGGCCGAGGGTTTTCCGAGTCGTTAGAGCTGTTTTTT. The chain has TRBV6-1 and TRBJ2-2, with a tentative D call TRBD2 (5 bases). Germline CDR1 MNHNS, CDR2 SASEGT. The CDR3 has 14 residues. The germline V and J ends were trimmed by 11 bases and 11 bases, with 24 bases remaining between them.

The rearrangement uses TRBV7-6 and TRBJ2-2; TRBD2 matches at 7 bases. This CDR3 has 18 amino acids. V was clipped by 1 base and J by 3 bases; unmatched bases: 11. Germline V gene lookup returns CDR1 SGHVS and CDR2 FNYEAQ. Here the CDR3 reads CASSLGLGRERDTGELFF. CDR3 in DNA: TGTGCCAGCAGCTTAGGACTGGGGCGGGAGCGGGACACCGGGGAGCTGTTTTTT.

This chain joins TRBV18 and TRBJ1-1, with D perhaps TRBD1 (5 bases). The CDR3 spans 13 residues. The V gene lost 5 bases and the J gene lost 9 bases, with 16 bases spanning the gap. From germline, CDR1 is KGHSH and CDR2 LQKENI. CDR3 region: CASSETEARKAFF. The CDR3 DNA reads TGTGCCAGCTCAGAGACAGAGGCGAGAAAAGCTTTCTTT.

This clone has only one observation. The genes are TRBV19 and TRBJ1-1, with 9 nucleotides matching TRBD1. The germline CDR1 and CDR2 sequences are LNHDA and SQIVND (reference sequence). J gave up 11 bases and V 6 bases, and 7 bases lay outside the gene matches. The CDR3 runs to 12 residues. The CDR3 region is CASSPGQGDAFF. The CDR3, as DNA: TGTGCCAGTAGCCCGGGACAGGGTGATGCTTTCTTT.

The chain employs TRBV5-5 and TRBJ1-3; weak D call: TRBD1 (6 bases). Germline V lookup: CDR1 SGHKS, CDR2 YYEKEE (reference sequence). The CDR3 consists of 16 residues. V lost 3 bases and J lost 4, with 17 bases in between. The CDR3 bases are TGTGCCAGCAGCTACGGAAGACAGGCGGGCGGAAACACCATATATTTT. Its translation is CASSYGRQAGGNTIYF. Full variable domain (rest looked up from reference TRBV5-5 and TRBJ1-3): DAGVTQSPTHLIKTRGQQVTLRCSPISGHKSVSWYQQVLGQGPQFIFQYYEKEERGRGNFPDRFSARQFPNYSSELNVNALLLGDSALYLCASSYGRQAGGNTIYFGEGSWLTVV.

This clone was seen more than once but under ten times. J is TRBJ1-5 and V is TRBV6-5; a possible D gene is TRBD1 (5 bases). This CDR3 has 14 amino acids. The V end lost 5 bases, the J end lost 0 bases, and 8 bases lay between the germline ends. Germline V lookup: CDR1 MNHEY, CDR2 SVGAGI. The CDR3 DNA is TGTGCCAGCAGTCAGGGTGCTAGCAATCAGCCCCAGCATTTT. Its translation: CASSQGASNQPQHF.

This chain uses TRBV7-3 with TRBJ2-1; no clear D gene. CDR3 length: 15 residues. Germline V CDR1 and CDR2: SGHTA, FQGTGA. V lost 2 bases and J lost 0, with 8 bases in between. The CDR3 DNA reads as TGTGCCAGCAGCTTATGGCCCAGCTCCTACAATGAGCAGTTCTTC. As protein: CASSLWPSSYNEQFF.

This clone turned up a few times. Here the CDR3 DNA reads TGTGCCAGCAGCCCTAGCCGGGACAGCTCCTACGAGCAGTACTTC. Amino acid sequence: CASSPSRDSSYEQYF. This sequence joins TRBV7-2 and TRBJ2-7, with 7 bases that match TRBD1. Germline CDR1 and CDR2: SGHTA and FQGNSA. The V segment lost 5 bases and the J segment 0 bases; nucleotides outside the gene matches: 7. The CDR3 loop spans 15 amino acids.

The chain couples TRBV7-2 to TRBJ2-7; 8 bases fit TRBD2. The CDR3 runs 14 residues. J was trimmed by 8 bases and V by 6 bases; bases with no gene match: 12. Per the germline V gene, CDR1 is SGHTA and CDR2 is FQGNSA. The CDR3 region is CASSSAGAPGQQYF. DNA of the CDR3: TGTGCCAGCAGTTCAGCGGGGGCCCCTGGGCAGCAGTACTTC.

This rearrangement joins TRBV4-3 to TRBJ2-3; 10 bases agree with TRBD1. This CDR3 has 16 amino acids. The V gene's germline CDR1 is LGHNA and CDR2 YSLEER. V was clipped by 2 bases and J by 6 bases; unmatched bases: 8. The CDR3 sequence is CASSQSLTGGRDTQYF. The CDR3 DNA follows: TGCGCCAGCAGCCAATCTTTGACAGGGGGCCGGGATACGCAGTATTTT.

This chain joins TRBV14 and TRBJ2-7; D may be TRBD2 (5 bases). Deletions cut 0 bases from V and 3 bases from J, with 9 bases between. CDR1 SGHDN and CDR2 FVKESK come from the germline V gene. The CDR3 extends over 14 amino acids. CDR3 loop: CASSQDGLYYEQYF. CDR3 in DNA: TGTGCCAGCAGCCAAGATGGACTCTACTACGAGCAGTACTTC.

This clone was counted once. The chain carries TRBV18 and TRBJ2-7; D might be TRBD1 (5 bases). The CDR3 is 15 amino acids. Trimming took 3 bases from V and 2 from J, leaving 14 bases between them. Germline V gives CDR1 KGHSH, CDR2 LQKENI. CDR3 sequence: CASSPLATAAYEQYF. CDR3 coding DNA: TGTGCCAGCTCACCTCTGGCGACAGCCGCCTACGAGCAGTACTTC.

The V call is TRBV29-1, the J call TRBJ2-7, with 8 bases lining up with TRBD2. Unmatched junction bases numbered 6, after V lost 3 bases and J lost 2 bases. Germline V CDR1 and CDR2: SQVTM, ANQGSEA. This CDR3 has 14 residues. The CDR3 loop reads CSVERGENPYEQYF. The CDR3 coding sequence is TGCAGCGTTGAGCGGGGGGAGAACCCCTACGAGCAGTACTTC.

The rearrangement joins TRBV6-5 to TRBJ2-7, with D possibly being TRBD1 (6 bases). CDR3 length: 16 residues. Germline V lookup: CDR1 MNHEY, CDR2 SVGAGI. Trimming took off 0 bases at V and 4 bases at J, with 16 bases between the two ends. The CDR3 here is CASSYSVYRVIYEQYF. The CDR3 nucleotides read TGTGCCAGCAGTTACTCGGTGTACAGGGTAATATACGAGCAGTACTTC.

The gene calls are TRBV6-5 and TRBJ2-5, with TRBD1 as a possible D gene (5 bases). Germline values: CDR1 MNHEY, CDR2 SVGAGI. V shed 6 bases and J shed 7 bases, with 18 bases lying between them. CDR3 length: 14 amino acids. The CDR3 DNA sequence: TGTGCCAGCAGGAGTACTTTAGGGGCACGGACCCAGTACTTC. Protein: CASRSTLGARTQYF.

The chain uses TRBV10-3 and TRBJ2-7, with 11 positions matching TRBD2. Germline V gene data show CDR1 as ENHRY and CDR2 as SYGVKD. With V trimmed by 6 bases and J by 4 bases, 5 bases remained unmatched. The CDR3 runs to 14 residues. CDR3: CAIRTLAGEYEQYF. CDR3 bases: TGTGCCATCAGGACACTAGCGGGAGAGTACGAGCAGTACTTC.

This chain connects TRBV6-1 to TRBJ2-5, with unresolved D. V was clipped by 4 bases and J by 1 base, with 10 bases between them. Per germline, CDR1 MNHNS and CDR2 SASEGT. CDR3 length: 14 residues. DNA for the CDR3: TGTGCCAGCAGTGGCCGACTTGGCCAAGAGACCCAGTACTTC. Its protein is CASSGRLGQETQYF.

The V call is TRBV7-2, the J call TRBJ2-1; no definite D call. V lost 0 bases and J 5 bases, leaving 11 bases between the germline ends. Germline assignment: CDR1 SGHTA and CDR2 FQGNSA. The CDR3 covers 15 residues. CDR3 in amino acids: CASSLAFSTNNEQFF. The CDR3 bases are TGTGCCAGCAGCTTAGCTTTTAGCACAAACAATGAGCAGTTCTTC.

The CDR3 coding sequence is TGCGCCAGCAGCTTAGGACAGGGGGCTTCCTACGAGCAGTACTTC. It yields the protein CASSLGQGASYEQYF. The chain has TRBV5-1 and TRBJ2-7; 11 positions agree with TRBD1. The germline gives CDR1 SGHRS, CDR2 YFSETQ. With V trimmed by 2 bases and J by 1 base, 2 bases remained unmatched. The CDR3 contains 15 residues. The whole variable domain, remainder taken from reference TRBV5-1 and TRBJ2-7, is KAGVTQTPRYLIKTRGQQVTLSCSPISGHRSVSWYQQTPGQGLQFLFEYFSETQRNKGNFPGRFSGRQFSNSRSEMNVSTLELGDSALYLCASSLGQGASYEQYFGPGTRLTVT.

The chain carries TRBV7-2 and TRBJ1-2; 9 bases fit TRBD1. V trimming: 5 bases; J trimming: 5 bases; junction bases outside the gene matches: 6. Germline CDR1 and CDR2: SGHTA and FQGNSA. CDR3 size: 14 residues. CDR3 coding DNA: TGTGCCAGCAGCCCTGGACAGGGGTGGTATGGCTACACCTTC. It is translated as CASSPGQGWYGYTF. Using reference TRBV7-2 and TRBJ1-2 for the parts outside the CDR3, the full variable domain is GAGVSQSPSNKVTEKGKDVELRCDPISGHTALYWYRQSLGQGLEFLIYFQGNSAPDKSGLPSDRFSAERTGGSVSTLTIQRTQQEDSAVYLCASSPGQGWYGYTFGSGTRLTVV.

This chain joins TRBV4-2 and TRBJ2-1, with TRBD2 matching over 10 bases. V lost 0 bases and J lost 14; bases outside the gene matches: 16. In germline, CDR1 is LGHNA, CDR2 YNFKEQ. The CDR3 is 17 amino acids. CDR3 in DNA: TGTGCCAGCAGCCAAGATCTGAGACGGGCTAGCGGGAGTATTAAGTTCTTC. This codes for CASSQDLRRASGSIKFF.

This clone showed up just a few times. The chain has TRBV5-6 and TRBJ1-5; D is perhaps TRBD1 (5 bases). V lost 1 base to trimming and J lost 1 base, with 9 bases between them. Germline V gives CDR1 SGHDT, CDR2 YYEEEE. The CDR3 is made up of 15 amino acids. DNA of the CDR3: TGTGCCAGCAGCTTGAAAGGGGAAAGCAATCAGCCCCAGCATTTT. Translation: CASSLKGESNQPQHF.

This clone showed up just once. The chain combines TRBV7-9 with TRBJ2-7, with 9 positions matching TRBD1. V dropped 5 bases and J dropped 7; count of bases not matched to a gene: 12. The CDR3 consists of 15 residues. CDR1 is SEHNR, CDR2 FQNEAQ, per germline (reference sequence). The CDR3 loop is CASSTRTGAAGEQYF. The DNA of the CDR3 is TGTGCCAGCAGCACACGGACAGGGGCGGCGGGGGAGCAGTACTTC. Complete variable domain (other parts from reference TRBV7-9 and TRBJ2-7): DTGVSQNPRHKITKRGQNVTFRCDPISEHNRLYWYRQTLGQGPEFLTYFQNEAQLEKSRLLSDRFSAERPKGSFSTLEIQRTEQGDSAMYLCASSTRTGAAGEQYFGPGTRLTVT.

The chain links TRBV10-3 to TRBJ1-6; D might be TRBD1 (5 bases). Trimming left V 3 bases short and J 5 bases short, with 8 bases between. Germline assignment: CDR1 ENHRY and CDR2 SYGVKD. The CDR3 has 14 amino acids. This CDR3 is CAISDREDNSPLHF. The DNA for the CDR3 is TGTGCCATCAGTGACAGGGAGGATAATTCACCCCTCCACTTT.

V and J are TRBV15 and TRBJ1-5; D not resolved. The CDR3 totals 13 residues. Germline V gives CDR1 LNHNV, CDR2 YYDKDF (reference sequence). The germline V and J ends were trimmed by 1 base and 5 bases, with 6 bases remaining between them. CDR3: CATSRVSDQPQHF. CDR3 DNA sequence: TGTGCCACCAGCAGAGTTTCGGATCAGCCCCAGCATTTT.